This T cell receptor (beta chain) was observed in a study of T cells in Graves' hyperthyroidism and ophthalmopathy. This clonotype appeared a few times. Individuals with ophthalmopathy presented a Clinical Activity Score of at least 3, a NOSPECS grade of at least 4 and a duration under 3 months. Exclusion of a patient resulted from uncontrolled infection, other autoimmune disease, pregnancy or lactation. Clinical symptoms, serum thyroxine, TRAb, thyroid ultrasound and orbital computed tomography established diagnosis. From RNA transcripts, TCR beta CDR3 regions were amplified. During a first-round RT-PCR of the TCR CDR3, the HTBI primer set was used. TCRdb reanalysed the multiplex PCR reads using MiXCR and keeps one entry per CDR3 protein. The sample yields approximately 410,000 distinct CDR3 sequences, roughly 14% seen once. The germline V gene encodes CDR1 GTSNPN and CDR2 SVGIG (reference sequence). The CDR3 is made up of 15 amino acids. V lost 1 base to trimming and J lost 5 bases, with 18 bases between them.

The genes are TRBV30 and TRBJ2-7; TRBD2 is a possible D gene (5 bases). This sequence originates from a man younger than 35 with Graves' ophthalmopathy. Input material: blood. The CDR3 sequence: CAWSEDFHTNHEQYF. The CDR3 region has the DNA TGTGCCTGGAGTGAGGACTTCCATACTAACCACGAGCAGTACTTC.